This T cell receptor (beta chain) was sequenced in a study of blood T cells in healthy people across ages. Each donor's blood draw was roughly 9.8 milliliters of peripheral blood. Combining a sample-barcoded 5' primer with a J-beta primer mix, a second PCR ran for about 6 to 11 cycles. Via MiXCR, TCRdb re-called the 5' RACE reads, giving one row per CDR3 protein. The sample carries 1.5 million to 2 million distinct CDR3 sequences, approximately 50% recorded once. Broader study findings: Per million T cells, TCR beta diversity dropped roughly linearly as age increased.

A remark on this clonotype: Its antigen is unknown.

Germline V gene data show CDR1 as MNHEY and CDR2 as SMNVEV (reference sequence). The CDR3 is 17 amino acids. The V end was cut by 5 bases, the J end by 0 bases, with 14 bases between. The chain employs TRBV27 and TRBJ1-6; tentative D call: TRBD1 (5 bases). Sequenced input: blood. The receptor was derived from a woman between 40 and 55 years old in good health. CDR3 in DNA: TGTGCCAGCAGTAGCAGACAGATGAGCTCCTATAATTCACCCCTCCACTTT. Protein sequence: CASSSRQMSSYNSPLHF.